This T cell receptor (beta chain) derives from a study of cytomegalovirus exposure and HLA in healthy donors. Study-level points and caveats: Most TCRs appeared rarely, but some public TCRs recurred in many donors. Near-uniform donor sequencing depth was presumed by presence/absence analyses.

The PCR had 60 Vbeta and 13 Jbeta primers. Clones were sequenced by immunoSEQ multiplex PCR, and TCRdb holds only the in-frame ones, with some missing. The table includes about 100,000 clones, around 80% detected once. A word on this clone: Its antigen is unknown.

This CDR3 contains 17 residues. With V trimmed by 1 base and J by 5 bases, 10 bases remained unmatched. Germline CDR1 and CDR2: SGHTS and YDEGEE. The chain has TRBV5-8 and TRBJ2-1; 9 bases agree with TRBD1. Sequencing input: PBMCs. This receptor was taken from a female donor in good health and CMV-seropositive. In nucleotides, the CDR3 is TGTGCCAGCAGCTTGTGGGGACAGGGAGTTACCGACAATGAGCAGTTCTTC. Protein sequence: CASSLWGQGVTDNEQFF.